This T cell receptor beta chain was captured in a study of control samples from healthy donors and cancer patients. The germline gives CDR1 SGHTA, CDR2 FQGNSA. The V end was cut by 6 bases, the J end by 4 bases, with 13 bases between. The CDR3 contains 15 residues. Assay used: immunoSEQ multiplex PCR; TCRdb lists only in-frame clones, some missing. The table includes under 200,000 clones, about 94% detected once. The sequenced sample was blood. This receptor was identified in a woman in her forties in good health. The chain carries TRBV7-2 and TRBJ1-6, with a possible D match to TRBD1 (6 bases). The CDR3 DNA reads TGTGCCAGCAGAACCCAGGGGTCTTATAATTCACCCCTCCACTTT. Translation: CASRTQGSYNSPLHF.